These 13 T cell receptor beta chains share one sample of origin, sequenced in a study of cytomegalovirus exposure and HLA in healthy donors. PCR involved 60 Vbeta and 13 Jbeta primers. Only in-frame clones appear in the TCRdb table, and some are missing; sequencing was by immunoSEQ multiplex PCR. The sample lists under 200,000 clones, 68% occurring once. Sequenced material: PBMCs. These receptors were taken from a man aged 50 to 60 in good health and CMV-seronegative.

V is TRBV2 and J is TRBJ1-5; 11 bases map to TRBD1. The V gene's germline CDR1 is SNHLY and CDR2 FYNNEI. The CDR3 runs 15 residues. V was clipped by 7 bases and J by 6 bases; unmatched bases: 8. CDR3 bases: TGTGCCAGCATAGAGGACAGGGGGCGACGTCAGCCCCAGCATTTT. This codes for CASIEDRGRRQPQHF.

CDR3 residues: CASSSGTGDYEQYF. The CDR3 nucleotides are TGTGCCAGCAGTTCCGGGACAGGGGACTACGAGCAGTACTTC. This sequence joins TRBV27 and TRBJ2-7, with 10 bases that match TRBD1. This CDR3 is 14 amino acids long. V dropped 4 bases and J dropped 3; count of bases not matched to a gene: 3. CDR1 is MNHEY, CDR2 SMNVEV, per germline (reference sequence).

The V gene is TRBV25-1, the J gene TRBJ2-1; 10 bases fit TRBD2. The CDR3 length is 18 residues. With V trimmed by 1 base and J by 2 bases, 8 bases remained unmatched. The germline V gene has CDR1 MGHDK and CDR2 SYGVNS. CDR3 in amino acids: CASSESVSGGPTYNEQFF. Here the CDR3 DNA reads TGTGCCAGCAGTGAATCGGTTAGCGGGGGGCCCACCTACAATGAGCAGTTCTTC.

As for this clone: A read error may account for a junction end that differs from germline. V usage is TRBV7-6 and J usage is TRBJ2-1; 10 bases line up with TRBD2. CDR1 is SGHVS and CDR2 is FNYEAQ in the germline V gene. The CDR3 covers 15 residues. For the CDR3, the DNA is TGTGCCAGCAGCTCTAGCGGGGGCTCCAACAATGAGCAGTTCTTC. Translated: CASSSSGGSNNEQFF.

In its sample, this clone was seen a few times. J is TRBJ2-7 and V is TRBV19; TRBD2 matches 9 bases. This CDR3 comprises 16 residues. Germline CDR1 and CDR2: LNHDA and SQIVND (reference sequence). The ends lost 9 bases at V and 6 bases at J; junction bases unmatched: 18. The CDR3, as DNA: TGTGCCAGCTCATACCGGCCGCTACTTAGCGGGAGCGAGCAGTACTTC. Residues: CASSYRPLLSGSEQYF.

The V and J genes are TRBV2 and TRBJ2-3; 9 bases fit TRBD2. Trimming took 6 bases from V and 0 from J; bases not matched to a gene: 7. The CDR3 consists of 16 residues. The germline V gene encodes CDR1 SNHLY and CDR2 FYNNEI. CDR3 in DNA: TGTGCCAGCAGCCCGGGACTAGCAACTAGCACAGATACGCAGTATTTT. This sequence encodes CASSPGLATSTDTQYF.

The chain carries TRBV5-1 and TRBJ1-2; 8 nucleotides line up with TRBD1. V lost 1 base to trimming and J lost 8 bases; unmatched junction nucleotides: 7. CDR1 and CDR2 (germline): SGHRS, YFSETQ. The CDR3 covers 14 residues. CDR3 protein: CASSLYTGGNGYTF. CDR3 in DNA: TGCGCCAGCAGCTTGTACACAGGGGGGAACGGCTACACCTTC.

The V gene is TRBV29-1, the J gene TRBJ1-2, with 9 positions matching TRBD1. V lost 6 bases and J lost 2; bases outside the gene matches: 4. This CDR3 region has 13 residues. Germline-derived CDR1 and CDR2 are SQVTM and ANQGSEA. CDR3 DNA: TGCAGCGTCACCGGGACAGGGAACTATGGCTACACCTTC. Amino acid sequence: CSVTGTGNYGYTF.

Only one count was recorded for this clone. The chain has TRBV7-2 and TRBJ2-7; 9 nucleotides match TRBD2. Per germline, CDR1 SGHTA and CDR2 FQGNSA. This CDR3 region has 14 residues. V was clipped by 5 bases and J by 0 bases; unmatched bases: 2. The CDR3: CASSPSGTSYEQYF. CDR3 DNA sequence: TGTGCCAGCAGCCCTAGCGGGACCTCCTACGAGCAGTACTTC.

V is TRBV19 and J is TRBJ1-5; perhaps TRBD1 as D (5 bases). CDR1 is LNHDA and CDR2 is SQIVND in the germline V gene (reference sequence). The V end lost 0 bases, the J end lost 3 bases, and 15 bases lay between the germline ends. The CDR3 is 17 amino acids. In DNA form, the CDR3 reads TGTGCCAGTAGTATAGATGTGGGGAGGGGTGACAATCAGCCCCAGCATTTT. Translated: CASSIDVGRGDNQPQHF.

The V and J genes are TRBV29-1 and TRBJ1-1, with a tentative D call TRBD1 (5 bases). This CDR3 has 11 residues. Between the trimmed V and J ends, which lost 0 bases and 11 bases, there was a span of 10 bases. Germline lookup yields CDR1 SQVTM and CDR2 ANQGSEA. The CDR3 DNA is TGCAGCGTTGAAGATACTGGGGGGGCTTTCTTT. Translation: CSVEDTGGAFF.

This clone was recorded only once. J is TRBJ1-2 and V is TRBV6-1; D remains unclear. Germline CDR1 MNHNS, CDR2 SASEGT. V lost 3 bases and J 6 bases, leaving 17 bases between the germline ends. The CDR3 sequence is 15 residues long. As DNA, the CDR3 is TGTGCCAGCAGTGAGTATAAAGTCCGGAGGGATGGCTACACCTTC. Its translation: CASSEYKVRRDGYTF.

Of note for this clone: Germline and junction disagree at one end, which may indicate a read error. The V call is TRBV7-7, the J call TRBJ1-1, with a possible D match to TRBD1 (6 bases). This CDR3 spans 18 amino acids. Per germline, CDR1 SSHAT and CDR2 FNYEAQ (reference sequence). The CDR3 nucleotides are TGTGCTAGCAGCTACGTTAGGGGGAAGGGGCTGGAGAACACTGAAGCTTTCTTT. Protein: CASSYVRGKGLENTEAFF.